A single sample is the source of the 10 T cell receptor beta chains below, sequenced in a study of radiation and T cells in renal cell carcinoma. Time point reported: blood 4 weeks post-SBRT, at nephrectomy. Treatment: 15 Gy SBRT to primary tumor, nephrectomy 4 weeks later. Only in-frame clones appear in the TCRdb table, and some are missing; sequencing was by immunoSEQ multiplex PCR. The table lists over 120,000 clones, 75% to 90% of them singletons. This sample comprised blood, obtained from a patient whose treatment included radiotherapy and nephrectomy. These receptors all come from a woman aged 45 to 65 with renal cell carcinoma.

The rearrangement links TRBV19 to TRBJ1-2; 9 positions match TRBD1. Germline lookup yields CDR1 LNHDA and CDR2 SQIVND (reference sequence). This CDR3 has 14 amino acids. V trimming: 5 bases; J trimming: 5 bases; junction bases outside the gene matches: 6. This chain's CDR3 is CASSAAGTGYGYTF. CDR3 in DNA: TGTGCCAGTAGTGCCGCCGGGACAGGGTATGGCTACACCTTC.

The V call is TRBV4-3, the J call TRBJ1-4; tentatively, D is TRBD1 (6 bases). Germline V lookup: CDR1 LGHNA, CDR2 YSLEER. There are 15 residues in the CDR3. V was cut by 0 bases and J by 11 bases, with 16 bases left in between. The chain's CDR3 is CASSQESDSSMKLFF. As DNA, the CDR3 is TGCGCCAGCAGCCAAGAGTCGGACAGTTCTATGAAACTGTTTTTT.

This clone occurred a few times. The rearrangement links TRBV10-2 to TRBJ1-1, with 7 bases aligning to TRBD1. Germline CDR1 reads WSHSY; CDR2 reads SAAADI. The CDR3 spans 14 residues. The junction had 3 bases not matched to a gene; V was cut back by 3 bases and J by 2 bases. In DNA, the CDR3 is TGCGCCAGCAGTGAACCAGGGGGTAACACTGAAGCTTTCTTT. As protein: CASSEPGGNTEAFF.

V and J are TRBV10-1 and TRBJ1-1; TRBD1 matches 7 bases. This CDR3 region has 14 residues. Losses at the gene ends were 5 bases for V and 4 bases for J; bases not matched to a gene: 7. From germline, CDR1 is WNHNN and CDR2 SYGVQD (reference sequence). CDR3 region: CASSTEAGGTEAFF. The DNA of the CDR3 is TGCGCCAGCAGTACCGAGGCAGGGGGCACTGAAGCTTTCTTT.

This clone appeared a single time. The CDR3 loop is CASSPRALAGAEQYF. The DNA for the CDR3 is TGTGCCAGCAGCCCAAGAGCCCTAGCGGGAGCCGAGCAGTACTTC. The genes are TRBV7-2 and TRBJ2-7; TRBD2 aligns across 10 bases. This CDR3 has 15 amino acids. V shed 5 bases and J 6 bases; nucleotides not matched to a gene: 10. Germline V CDR1 and CDR2: SGHTA, FQGNSA. Combining the CDR3 with reference TRBV7-2 and TRBJ2-7 gives the whole variable domain GAGVSQSPSNKVTEKGKDVELRCDPISGHTALYWYRQSLGQGLEFLIYFQGNSAPDKSGLPSDRFSAERTGGSVSTLTIQRTQQEDSAVYLCASSPRALAGAEQYFGPGTRLTVT.

This clone was recorded only once. The genes are TRBV28 and TRBJ2-2; 8 nucleotides match TRBD1. Germline loops: CDR1 MDHEN, CDR2 SYDVKM. The CDR3 consists of 13 residues. V dropped 7 bases and J dropped 6; count of bases not matched to a gene: 4. CDR3 sequence: CASTKQGAGELFF. As DNA, the CDR3 is TGTGCCAGCACGAAACAGGGGGCCGGGGAGCTGTTTTTT. Based on the CDR3 plus reference TRBV28 and TRBJ2-2, the full variable domain is DVKVTQSSRYLVKRTGEKVFLECVQDMDHENMFWYRQDPGLGLRLIYFSYDVKMKEKGDIPEGYSVSREKKERFSLILESASTNQTSMYLCASTKQGAGELFFGEGSRLTVL.

V is TRBV28 and J is TRBJ1-1; D ambiguous. CDR3 length equals 14 residues. The V gene lost 1 base and the J gene lost 4 bases, with 10 bases spanning the gap. Germline V gene data show CDR1 as MDHEN and CDR2 as SYDVKM. This CDR3 is CASSLYGRGTEAFF. The CDR3 DNA follows: TGTGCCAGCAGTTTATATGGTCGGGGCACTGAAGCTTTCTTT.

The CDR3 loop reads CASSTRQSYEQYF. The CDR3 DNA sequence: TGTGCCAGCTCAACCCGGCAGAGCTACGAGCAGTACTTC. The chain has TRBV18 and TRBJ2-7, with unresolved D. Germline CDR1 KGHSH, CDR2 LQKENI. The V gene lost 5 bases and the J gene lost 3 bases, with 11 bases spanning the gap. The CDR3 is 13 residues long. Full variable domain (rest looked up from reference TRBV18 and TRBJ2-7): NAGVMQNPRHLVRRRGQEARLRCSPMKGHSHVYWYRQLPEEGLKFMVYLQKENIIDESGMPKERFSAEFPKEGPSILRIQQVVRGDSAAYFCASSTRQSYEQYFGPGTRLTVT.

The chain combines TRBV28 with TRBJ2-7; tentatively, D is TRBD1 (6 bases). Per germline, CDR1 MDHEN and CDR2 SYDVKM. The CDR3 loop spans 13 amino acids. V was cut by 3 bases and J by 6 bases, with 12 bases left in between. The CDR3 protein is CASSLGAGTEQYF. Here the CDR3 DNA reads TGTGCCAGCAGTTTGGGGGCAGGGACCGAGCAGTACTTC.

This chain joins TRBV5-1 and TRBJ2-7; D is possibly TRBD1 (5 bases). The CDR3 is 15 residues long. From germline, CDR1 is SGHRS and CDR2 YFSETQ. Trimming took 7 bases from V and 0 from J, leaving 17 bases between them. The CDR3 here is CASHPRQPGSYEQYF. The DNA of the CDR3 is TGCGCCAGCCACCCCCGACAGCCTGGCTCCTACGAGCAGTACTTC.